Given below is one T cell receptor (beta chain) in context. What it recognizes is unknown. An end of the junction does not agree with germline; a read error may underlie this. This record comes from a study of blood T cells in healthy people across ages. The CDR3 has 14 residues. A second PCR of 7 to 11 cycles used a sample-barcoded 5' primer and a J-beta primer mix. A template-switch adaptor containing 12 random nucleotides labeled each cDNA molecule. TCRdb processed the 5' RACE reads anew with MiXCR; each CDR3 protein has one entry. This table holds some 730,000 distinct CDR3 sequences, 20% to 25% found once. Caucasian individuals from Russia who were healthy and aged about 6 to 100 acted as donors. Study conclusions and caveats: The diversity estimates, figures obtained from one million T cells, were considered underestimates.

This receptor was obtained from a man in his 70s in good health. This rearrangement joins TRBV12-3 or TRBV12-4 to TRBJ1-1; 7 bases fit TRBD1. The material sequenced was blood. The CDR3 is CASSLTGMVTEAFF. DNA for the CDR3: TGTGCCAGCAGTTTGACAGGGATGGTTACTGAAGCCTTCTTT.